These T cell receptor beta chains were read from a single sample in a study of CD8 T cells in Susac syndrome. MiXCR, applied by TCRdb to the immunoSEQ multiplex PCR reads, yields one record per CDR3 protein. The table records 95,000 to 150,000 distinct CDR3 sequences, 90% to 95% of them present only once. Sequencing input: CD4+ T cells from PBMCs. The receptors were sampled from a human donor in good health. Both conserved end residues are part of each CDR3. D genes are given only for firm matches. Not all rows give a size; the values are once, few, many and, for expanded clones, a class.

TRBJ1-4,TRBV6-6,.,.,CASSPGPQLGLFF,TGTGCCAGCAGTCCGGGACCCCAGTTGGGGCTGTTTTTT
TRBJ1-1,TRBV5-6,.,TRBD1,CASSYDRGRVTTEAFF,TGTGCCAGCAGCTACGACAGGGGGCGCGTAACCACTGAAGCTTTCTTT
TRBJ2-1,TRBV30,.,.,CAWSVRFYNEQFF,TGTGCCTGGAGTGTACGCTTTTACAATGAGCAGTTCTTC
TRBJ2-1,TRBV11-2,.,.,CASSYPGLFNEQFF,TGTGCCAGCAGCTACCCGGGACTTTTCAATGAGCAGTTCTTC
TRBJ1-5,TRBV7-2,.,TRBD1,CASSQGQGGNQPQHF,TGTGCCAGCAGCCAGGGACAGGGGGGAAATCAGCCCCAGCATTTT
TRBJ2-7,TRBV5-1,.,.,CASSLMETTYEQYF,TGCGCCAGCAGCTTGATGGAGACGACCTACGAGCAGTACTTC
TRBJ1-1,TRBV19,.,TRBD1,CASSPDRVGTEAFF,TGTGCCAGTAGTCCAGACAGGGTCGGCACTGAAGCTTTCTTT
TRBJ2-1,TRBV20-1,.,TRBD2,CSAVESGKRQFF,TGCAGTGCGGTAGAGAGCGGGAAGAGGCAGTTCTTC
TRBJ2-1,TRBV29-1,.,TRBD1,CSVRTGDYNEQFF,TGCAGCGTTCGGACAGGGGACTACAATGAGCAGTTCTTC
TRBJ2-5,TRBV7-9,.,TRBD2,CASSPPRREGRETQYF,TGTGCCAGCAGCCCCCCTCGCCGGGAGGGGAGAGAGACCCAGTACTTC
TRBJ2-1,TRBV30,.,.,CAWSYRHTNEQFF,TGTGCCTGGAGTTATCGGCACACCAATGAGCAGTTCTTC
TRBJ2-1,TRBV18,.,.,CASSPPGPQYNEQFF,TGTGCCAGCTCACCACCGGGTCCCCAGTACAATGAGCAGTTCTTC
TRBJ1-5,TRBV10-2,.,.,CASSETGNSNQPQHF,TGCGCCAGCAGTGAGACTGGGAATAGCAATCAGCCCCAGCATTTT
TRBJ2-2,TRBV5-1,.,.,CASSINPGLTPGELFF,TGCGCCAGCAGCATAAATCCGGGACTCACCCCCGGGGAGCTGTTTTTT
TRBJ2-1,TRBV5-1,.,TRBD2,CASSLSSGRNQQFF,TGCGCCAGCAGCTTGTCTAGCGGGAGAAATCAGCAGTTCTTC
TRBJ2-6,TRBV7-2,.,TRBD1,CASTGQATGGANVLTF,TGTGCCAGCACCGGACAGGCCACGGGGGGGGCCAACGTCCTGACTTTC
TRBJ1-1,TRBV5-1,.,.,CASSLGTINEAFF,TGCGCCAGCAGCTTGGGGACAATTAATGAAGCTTTCTTT
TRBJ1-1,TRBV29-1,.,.,CSVEGDRNTEAFF,TGCAGCGTTGAGGGAGACAGGAACACTGAAGCTTTCTTT
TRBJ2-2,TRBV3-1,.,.,CASRGFPGELFF,TGTGCCAGCCGGGGGTTCCCCGGGGAGCTGTTTTTT
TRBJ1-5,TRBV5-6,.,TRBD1,CASSATGGGGNQPQHF,TGTGCCAGCAGCGCTACAGGGGGCGGAGGGAATCAGCCCCAGCATTTT
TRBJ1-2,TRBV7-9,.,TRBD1,CASSSARQGAYGYTF,TGTGCCAGCAGCTCCGCCCGACAGGGGGCCTATGGCTACACCTTC
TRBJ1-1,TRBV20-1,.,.,CSASKGALNTEAFF,TGCAGTGCTAGTAAAGGGGCCTTGAACACTGAAGCTTTCTTT
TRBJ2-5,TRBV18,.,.,CASSFERGGIGETQYF,TGTGCCAGCTCGTTCGAAAGGGGCGGTATAGGAGAGACCCAGTACTTC
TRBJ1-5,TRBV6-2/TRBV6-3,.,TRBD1,CASTYTGQINQPQHF,TGTGCCAGCACCTACACGGGACAGATCAATCAGCCCCAGCATTTT
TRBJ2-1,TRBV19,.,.,CASSMGWRGRSSYNEQFF,TGTGCCAGTAGTATGGGGTGGCGGGGTAGAAGCTCCTACAATGAGCAGTTCTTC
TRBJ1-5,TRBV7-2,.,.,CASSLGENQPQHF,TGTGCCAGCAGCTTAGGAGAAAATCAGCCCCAGCATTTT
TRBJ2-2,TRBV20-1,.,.,CSARDPVNGELFF,TGCAGTGCTAGAGATCCTGTTAACGGGGAGCTGTTTTTT
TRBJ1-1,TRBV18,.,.,CASSLTDRTEAFF,TGTGCCAGCTCGCTGACAGACCGCACTGAAGCTTTCTTT
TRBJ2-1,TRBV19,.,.,CASCLEAFGYEQFF,TGTGCCAGCTGCCTCGAAGCGTTTGGTTATGAGCAGTTCTTC
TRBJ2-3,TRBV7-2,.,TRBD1,CASSLDRGTQYF,TGTGCCAGCAGCTTGGACAGGGGAACGCAGTATTTT
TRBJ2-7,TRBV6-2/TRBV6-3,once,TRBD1,CASNTEGDRGYEQYF,TGTGCCAGCAACACCGAGGGGGACAGGGGCTACGAGCAGTACTTC
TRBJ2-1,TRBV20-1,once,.,CSASSGTSYNEQFF,TGCAGTGCTAGCTCCGGGACCTCCTACAATGAGCAGTTCTTC
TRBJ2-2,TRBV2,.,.,CASSVYGRNTGELFF,TGTGCCAGCAGTGTTTACGGGAGGAACACCGGGGAGCTGTTTTTT
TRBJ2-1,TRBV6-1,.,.,CASSLRFLARSSYNEQFF,TGTGCCAGCAGCCTCCGTTTCCTCGCAAGGAGCTCCTACAATGAGCAGTTCTTC
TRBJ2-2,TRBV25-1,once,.,CASSEWGRYTGELFF,TGTGCCAGCAGTGAATGGGGAAGGTACACCGGGGAGCTGTTTTTT
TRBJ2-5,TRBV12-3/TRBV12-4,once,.,CASSLKWAAGQETQYF,TGTGCCAGCAGTTTAAAGTGGGCGGCAGGCCAAGAGACCCAGTACTTC
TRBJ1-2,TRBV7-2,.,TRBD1,CASSPLGTGDGYTF,TGTGCCAGCAGCCCCCTGGGGACAGGGGATGGCTACACCTTC
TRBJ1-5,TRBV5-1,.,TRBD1,CASSSGTGSSNQPQHF,TGCGCCAGCAGCTCCGGGACAGGGTCGAGCAATCAGCCCCAGCATTTT
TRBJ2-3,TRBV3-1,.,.,CASSQGGGQGNRYTDTQYF,TGTGCCAGCAGCCAAGGGGGAGGTCAAGGTAACAGATACACAGATACGCAGTATTTT
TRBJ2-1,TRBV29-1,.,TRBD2,CSVVRGRSYNEQFF,TGCAGCGTTGTCCGCGGGAGGTCCTACAATGAGCAGTTCTTC
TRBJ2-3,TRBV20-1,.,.,CSAFRPTDTQYF,TGCAGTGCCTTTAGACCCACAGATACGCAGTATTTT
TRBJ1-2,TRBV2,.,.,CASVGWSGDGYTF,TGTGCCAGCGTAGGGTGGTCTGGGGATGGCTACACCTTC
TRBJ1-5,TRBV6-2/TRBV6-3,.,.,CASSGRFNQPQHF,TGTGCCAGCAGCGGACGTTTCAATCAGCCCCAGCATTTT
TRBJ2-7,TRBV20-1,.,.,CSATGNSYEQYF,TGCAGTGCCACCGGTAATTCCTACGAGCAGTACTTC
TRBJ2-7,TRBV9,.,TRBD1,CASSVTASGQFYEQYF,TGTGCCAGCAGCGTAACCGCCTCGGGACAGTTCTACGAGCAGTACTTC
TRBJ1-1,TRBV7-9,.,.,CASSQDLTGNTEAFF,TGTGCCAGCAGCCAAGACCTGACAGGGAACACTGAAGCTTTCTTT
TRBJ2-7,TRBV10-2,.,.,CASSETSSSYEQYF,TGCGCCAGCAGTGAAACTAGCAGCTCCTACGAGCAGTACTTC
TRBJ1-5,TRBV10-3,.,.,CAISEQDRGNQPQHF,TGTGCCATCAGTGAGCAGGACAGAGGGAATCAGCCCCAGCATTTT
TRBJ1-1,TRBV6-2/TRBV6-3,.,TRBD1,CASSYPAGGYRGSTEAFF,TGTGCCAGCAGTTACCCGGCAGGGGGTTACCGAGGATCCACTGAAGCTTTCTTT
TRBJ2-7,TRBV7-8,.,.,CASSPQARQVSYEQYF,TGTGCCAGCAGCCCACAAGCCAGACAGGTCTCCTACGAGCAGTACTTC
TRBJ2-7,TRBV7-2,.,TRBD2,CASSLSGLAGGIYEQYF,TGTGCCAGCAGCTTATCGGGGCTAGCGGGAGGAATTTACGAGCAGTACTTC
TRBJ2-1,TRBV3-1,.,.,CASRSSYNEQFF,TGTGCCAGCAGAAGCTCCTACAATGAGCAGTTCTTC
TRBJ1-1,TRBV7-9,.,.,CASSGGTREAFF,TGTGCCAGCAGCGGGGGGACGAGGGAAGCTTTCTTT